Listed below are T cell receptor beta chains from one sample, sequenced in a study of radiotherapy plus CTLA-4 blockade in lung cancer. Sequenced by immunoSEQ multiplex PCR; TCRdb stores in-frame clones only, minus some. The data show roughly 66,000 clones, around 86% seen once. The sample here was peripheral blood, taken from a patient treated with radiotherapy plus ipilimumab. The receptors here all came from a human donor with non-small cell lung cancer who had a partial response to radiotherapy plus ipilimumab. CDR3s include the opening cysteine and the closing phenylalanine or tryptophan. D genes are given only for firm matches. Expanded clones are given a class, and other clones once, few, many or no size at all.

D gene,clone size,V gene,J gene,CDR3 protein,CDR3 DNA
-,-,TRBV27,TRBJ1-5,CASSLEKGSGQPQHF,TGTGCCAGCAGTTTAGAAAAAGGGTCAGGGCAGCCCCAGCATTTT
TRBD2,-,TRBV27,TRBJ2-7,CASSLARASGGAFRGEQYF,TGTGCCAGCAGTTTAGCTAGGGCTAGCGGGGGGGCTTTTCGAGGCGAGCAGTACTTC
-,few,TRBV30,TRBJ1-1,CAWSMGHGDEAFF,TGTGCCTGGAGTATGGGACACGGAGATGAAGCTTTCTTT
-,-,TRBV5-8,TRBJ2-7,CASSLDSSDNYEQYF,TGTGCCAGCAGCTTGGACAGCTCAGATAACTACGAGCAGTACTTC
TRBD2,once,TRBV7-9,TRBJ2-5,CASSLRPSGRASETQYF,TGTGCCAGCAGCTTACGGCCTAGCGGGAGGGCCTCAGAGACCCAGTACTTC
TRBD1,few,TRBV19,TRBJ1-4,CASGPRQGEKLFF,TGTGCCAGTGGTCCACGACAGGGGGAAAAACTGTTTTTT
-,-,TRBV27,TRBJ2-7,CASRPYGHPWGEQYF,TGTGCCAGCAGACCTTATGGACACCCTTGGGGCGAGCAGTACTTC
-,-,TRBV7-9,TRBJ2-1,CASSSTSLSGYYNEQFF,TGTGCCAGCAGCTCCACCTCCCTTAGCGGATACTACAATGAGCAGTTCTTC
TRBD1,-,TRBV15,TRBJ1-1,CATRTGLNTEAFF,TGTGCCACCAGGACAGGGTTGAACACTGAAGCTTTCTTT
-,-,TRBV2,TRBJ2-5,CASSDRVKETQYF,TGTGCCAGCAGTGACAGGGTAAAGGAGACCCAGTACTTC
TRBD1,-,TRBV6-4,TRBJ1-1,CASSVGTGGGLAFF,TGTGCCAGCAGTGTCGGGACAGGGGGAGGTTTGGCTTTCTTT
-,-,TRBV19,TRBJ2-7,CASSARQDLSYEQYF,TGTGCCAGTAGTGCTAGACAGGACCTCTCCTACGAGCAGTACTTC
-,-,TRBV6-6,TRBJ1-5,CASSYGGSGQPQHF,TGTGCCAGCAGTTACGGGGGGTCGGGTCAGCCCCAGCATTTT
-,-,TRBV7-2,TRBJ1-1,CASSLLGQNTEAFF,TGTGCCAGCAGCCTCCTGGGGCAGAACACTGAAGCTTTCTTT
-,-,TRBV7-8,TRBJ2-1,CASGASSYNEQFF,TGTGCCAGCGGGGCCAGCTCCTACAATGAGCAGTTCTTC
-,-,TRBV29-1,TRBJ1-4,CSVSHRVNEKLFF,TGCAGCGTTTCCCACAGGGTTAATGAAAAACTGTTTTTT
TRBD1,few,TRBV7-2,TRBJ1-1,CASSPPGGLLKAFF,TGTGCCAGCAGCCCCCCAGGGGGTTTGCTTAAAGCTTTCTTT
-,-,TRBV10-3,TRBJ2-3,CAISESRGGADTQYF,TGTGCCATCAGTGAGTCGCGAGGGGGAGCAGATACGCAGTATTTT
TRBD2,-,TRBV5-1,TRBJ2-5,CASSPGRRREGETQYF,TGCGCCAGCAGCCCGGGGAGGCGCCGGGAGGGAGAGACCCAGTACTTC
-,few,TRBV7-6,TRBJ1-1,CASSHGMNTEAFF,TGTGCCAGCAGCCACGGGATGAACACTGAAGCTTTCTTT
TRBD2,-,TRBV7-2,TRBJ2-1,CASTFLGLLFF,TGTGCCAGCACCTTCTTGGGACTACTGTTCTTC
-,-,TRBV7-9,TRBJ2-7,CASSLGGSEQYF,TGTGCCAGCAGCTTAGGAGGGAGCGAGCAGTACTTC
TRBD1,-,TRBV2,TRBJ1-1,CASGRGRDTEAFF,TGTGCCAGCGGCAGGGGGCGCGACACTGAAGCTTTCTTT
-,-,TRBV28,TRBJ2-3,CASSLRGGRVADTQYF,TGTGCCAGCAGTTTACGTGGGGGCAGGGTTGCAGATACGCAGTATTTT
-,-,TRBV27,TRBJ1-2,CASSQGRSLYGYTF,TGTGCCAGCAGTCAGGGTAGGTCCCTCTATGGCTACACCTTC
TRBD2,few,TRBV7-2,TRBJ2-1,CASSLEWGSGRAIYNEQFF,TGTGCCAGCAGCTTAGAGTGGGGTAGCGGGAGGGCCATCTACAATGAGCAGTTCTTC
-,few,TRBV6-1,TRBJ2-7,CASSVSQGGNYEQYF,TGTGCCAGCAGCGTCTCGCAGGGCGGGAACTACGAGCAGTACTTC
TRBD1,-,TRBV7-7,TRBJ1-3,CASSLLTGFGNTIYF,TGTGCCAGCAGCTTGTTGACAGGGTTTGGAAACACCATATATTTT
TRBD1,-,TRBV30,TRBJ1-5,CAWSPGQGHQPQHF,TGTGCCTGGAGTCCGGGACAGGGGCATCAGCCCCAGCATTTT
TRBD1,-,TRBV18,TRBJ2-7,CASSPRTGGEQYF,TGTGCCAGCTCACCGAGGACAGGGGGCGAGCAGTACTTC
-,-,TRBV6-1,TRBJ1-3,CASSEDLPTTIYF,TGTGCCAGCAGTGAAGACCTTCCTACCACCATATATTTT
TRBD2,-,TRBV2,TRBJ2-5,CASTGASGTQETQYF,TGTGCCAGCACCGGGGCTAGCGGAACACAAGAGACCCAGTACTTC
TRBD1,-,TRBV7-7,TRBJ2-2,CASSADRVGTGELFF,TGTGCCAGCAGCGCCGACAGGGTAGGAACCGGGGAGCTGTTTTTT
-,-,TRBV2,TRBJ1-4,CASGGSHEKLFF,TGTGCCAGCGGAGGGTCCCATGAAAAACTGTTTTTT
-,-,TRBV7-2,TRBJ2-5,CASSLTRDQETQYF,TGTGCCAGCAGCTTAACTAGGGACCAAGAGACCCAGTACTTC
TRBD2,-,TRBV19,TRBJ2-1,CASNAGVQNEQFF,TGTGCCAGTAACGCGGGAGTGCAGAATGAGCAGTTCTTC
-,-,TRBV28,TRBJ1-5,CASRTDSNQPQHF,TGTGCCAGCAGAACAGATAGCAATCAGCCCCAGCATTTT
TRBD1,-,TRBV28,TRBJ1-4,CASSFLGQGHEKLFF,TGTGCCAGCAGTTTTCTGGGACAGGGCCATGAAAAACTGTTTTTT
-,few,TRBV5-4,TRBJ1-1,CASSLGRGRTEAFF,TGTGCCAGCAGCTTGGGCAGGGGAAGGACTGAAGCTTTCTTT
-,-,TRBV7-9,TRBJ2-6,CASSLASGTSGANVLTF,TGTGCCAGCAGCTTAGCCTCAGGGACATCTGGGGCCAACGTCCTGACTTTC
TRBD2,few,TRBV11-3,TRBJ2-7,CASSPGLAGGYEQYF,TGTGCCAGCAGCCCTGGCCTAGCGGGAGGGTACGAGCAGTACTTC
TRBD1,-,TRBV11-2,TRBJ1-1,CASSFSGTVEAFF,TGTGCCAGCAGCTTTTCCGGGACAGTTGAAGCTTTCTTT
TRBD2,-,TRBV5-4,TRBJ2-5,CASSPLPGRARETQYF,TGTGCCAGCAGCCCCCTCCCCGGGAGGGCCCGAGAGACCCAGTACTTC
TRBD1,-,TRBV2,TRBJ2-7,CASNPGQGAEQYF,TGTGCCAGCAACCCGGGACAGGGGGCCGAGCAGTACTTC
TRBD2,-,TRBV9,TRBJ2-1,CASSSGRGWDNEQFF,TGTGCCAGCAGCTCCGGGAGGGGGTGGGACAATGAGCAGTTCTTC
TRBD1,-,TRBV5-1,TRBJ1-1,CASSLAPQGRTEAFF,TGCGCCAGCAGCTTAGCCCCACAGGGGCGGACTGAAGCTTTCTTT
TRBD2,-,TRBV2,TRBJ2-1,CASRWTGGPNEQFF,TGTGCCAGCAGATGGACGGGAGGGCCGAATGAGCAGTTCTTC
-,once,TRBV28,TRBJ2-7,CASSTPPDRYERF,TGTGCCAGCAGTACCCCCCCGGACAGATATGAAAGGTTC
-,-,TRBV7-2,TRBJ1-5,CASSQLQGIGNQPQHF,TGTGCCAGCAGCCAACTCCAGGGGATAGGCAATCAGCCCCAGCATTTT
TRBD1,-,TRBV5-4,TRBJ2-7,CASVRKGQGAYEQYF,TGTGCCAGCGTACGCAAGGGACAGGGGGCCTACGAGCAGTACTTC
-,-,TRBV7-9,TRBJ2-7,CASSLGLAPHEQYF,TGTGCCAGCAGCTTAGGGCTAGCGCCCCACGAGCAGTACTTC
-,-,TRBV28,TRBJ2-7,CASSDRPYEQYF,TGTGCCAGCAGTGACAGACCATACGAGCAGTACTTC
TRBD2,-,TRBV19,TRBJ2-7,CATSRTSGINEQYF,TGTGCCACTTCACGGACTAGCGGGATCAACGAGCAGTACTTC
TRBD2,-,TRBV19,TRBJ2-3,CAIEDWGTSGSSDTQYF,TGTGCCATTGAAGACTGGGGCACTAGCGGGAGTTCAGATACGCAGTATTTT
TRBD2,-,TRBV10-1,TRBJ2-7,CASSEEPSGEQYF,TGCGCCAGCAGTGAGGAGCCTAGCGGCGAGCAGTACTTC
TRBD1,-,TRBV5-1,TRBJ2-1,CASSFGGGQGTLRFF,TGCGCCAGCAGTTTTGGAGGGGGACAGGGGACCCTTCGGTTCTTC
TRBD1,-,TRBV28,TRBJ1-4,CAGGPGGSHEKLFF,TGTGCCGGGGGCCCAGGGGGTTCTCATGAAAAACTGTTTTTT
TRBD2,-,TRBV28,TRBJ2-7,CASSFSGIEQYF,TGTGCCAGCAGTTTCAGCGGGATCGAGCAGTACTTC
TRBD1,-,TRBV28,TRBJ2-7,CASRLGDSATEQYF,TGTGCCAGCAGGCTCGGGGACAGCGCTACGGAGCAGTACTTC